This section outlines one TCR beta chain sequence together with its context. Its antigen is currently unknown. Via MiXCR, TCRdb re-called the RT-PCR reads, giving one row per CDR3 protein. The table records 600,000 to 850,000 distinct CDR3 sequences, 12% to 15% of them present only once. The data were taken from a study of response to subunit inactivated influenza vaccine. Findings and limits, study-wide: The authors suggested that every seasonal influenza vaccination recruits few new T cells.

V gave up 7 bases and J gave up 5 bases, with 17 bases separating them. Germline V gene data show CDR1 as MNHNS and CDR2 as SASEGT. The CDR3 runs 14 residues. V is TRBV6-1 and J is TRBJ2-5, with TRBD2 as a possible D gene (5 bases). The sequence was collected from a man in his fifties who received an inactivated influenza vaccine. The material sequenced was PBMCs from blood, taken about 14 days before vaccination. CDR3 amino acids: CASTDGFWRETQYF. Here the CDR3 DNA reads TGTGCCAGCACTGACGGGTTCTGGAGGGAGACCCAGTACTTC.